This TCR beta chain was profiled in a study of CD8+ T cells in alopecia areata (dated by TCRdb to 2016 to 2018). A note on the overall study: The treated patients, all with moderate-to-severe alopecia areata, were enrolled in an open-label pilot trial of oral tofacitinib given at 5 to 10 mg twice daily. Patients received tofacitinib for 6 to 18 months and were then followed off drug for 6 months to check for delayed response and recurrence. The SALT score, which quantifies the percentage of affected scalp surface area, was used to measure disease severity in treated patients. Scalp clonality was compared across normal scalp (n=4), patchy alopecia areata scalp (n=8), and alopecia totalis/universalis scalp (n=8). Biopsies were taken from tofacitinib-treated patients at baseline and at 4 and 24 weeks of treatment, and a later scalp biopsy was taken in several of the tofacitinib-treated patients. RNA was obtained with the PAXgene miRNA kit for fixed scalp, the miRNeasy kit for PBMCs, and the RNeasy kit for mouse skin. To study T cell clonal expansion in alopecia areata, the researchers applied high-throughput TCRbeta sequencing to both the C3H/HeJ mouse model and human patients. Human TCRbeta sequencing covered scalp tissue and sorted CD4+ and CD8+ peripheral blood T cells from patchy and totalis/universalis alopecia areata patients and healthy controls. TCRbeta CDR3 regions were amplified by immunoSEQ multiplex PCR with 35 Vbeta forward and 13 Jbeta reverse primers.

The library was generated by the immunoSEQ multiplex PCR assay. RNA was extracted from all samples and reverse transcribed into cDNA, which served as template for TCR sequencing. SuperScript III was used for first-strand cDNA synthesis, primed with a 2:1 mix of oligo-dT and random hexamers. A synthetic immune receptor repertoire was used to gauge amplification bias, and whatever bias remained was removed computationally. As for how the authors treated the data: Raw reads were preprocessed to remove errors, and CDR3 was defined by IMGT conventions from the conserved cysteine to phenylalanine. Clonality was computed by normalizing Shannon entropy by log2 of the number of productive unique TCRs and subtracting the result from 1. CD4 or CD8 identity of scalp clones was inferred by cross-referencing scalp TCRbeta sequences with sorted blood CD4 and CD8 repertoires. In TCRdb, the immuneACCESS table is reduced to in-frame sequences with V and J assigned. These tables do not hold every clone; where another copy was compared, an unresolved V gene accounts for under half, and the others remain unexplained. V, J and clone size were drawn from that table, and D and trimming were deduced from the DNA. A total of roughly 76,000 clones appear in this sample, approximately 30% of them only once. 15% of the sample comes from the top ten.

In the case of this clone: Its recognized antigen is unknown. It has no much larger one-base neighbor in the sample; base qualities were not kept.

Taken with the paper, the label for time point translates to: about 4 weeks on oral tofacitinib. What this sample's treatment or condition label stands for: oral pan-JAK inhibitor, 5-10 mg twice daily. Lesional scalp punch biopsies and peripheral blood were obtained from alopecia areata patients. After PBMCs were isolated by density centrifugation and stained for CD3, CD4 and CD8, a FACSAria was used to sort CD4+ and CD8+ T cells. CDR1 and CDR2 (MNHEY, SMNVEV) derive from the germline V gene (reference sequence). The CDR3 holds 13 amino acids from the cysteine to the phenylalanine. Of the read, only the CDR3 DNA is kept; its 39 bases are in frame from base 1. V sheds 3 bases and J sheds 0 bases, leaving 6 bases between their ends. The paper's findings and limits, for the study overall: Because the treated cohort was small and included a single nonresponder, larger studies are needed to assess links between baseline CD8+ expansion and response. Unlike mouse skin, which is dominated by gammadelta T cells, normal human skin has resident alphabeta T cells that are also sequenced, and this complicates analysis of the scalp TCR repertoire. Tofacitinib significantly decreased scalp clonality and the number of expanded CD8+ clones among the top 100 scalp clones. Compared with mice, TCR sequences shared between patients were less clear, possibly partly because of HLA diversity across the patient population. Lesional scalp, especially in alopecia totalis/universalis, showed higher clonality and more expanded CD8+ clones than normal scalp, suggesting antigenic drive. During tofacitinib treatment, many expanded lesional clones remained in scalp and blood, and this persistence may partly explain relapse after treatment is stopped.

This sample comprised CD8+ T cells sorted from blood, obtained at week 4, from a patient treated with tofacitinib. This TCR was recovered from a human donor with alopecia areata. The V and J genes are TRBV27 and TRBJ2-7; confidence is insufficient to name the D gene. The CDR3: CASSFSTSYEQYF. The bases read TGTGCCAGCAGTTTCTCCACCTCCTACGAGCAGTACTTC.